The next 27 T cell receptor beta chains were all read from a single sample in a study of OX40 agonist ivuxolimab in advanced cancers. TCRdb's table, derived via immunoSEQ multiplex PCR, lists solely in-frame clones and lacks some. The data contain some 60,000 clones, about 89% of them singletons. The sequences come from CD4+ or CD8+ T cells sorted from blood, collected in a trial of the OX40 agonist ivuxolimab. Receptors were obtained from an adult with an advanced solid tumor such as melanoma, head and neck, liver or kidney cancer.

V is TRBV15 and J is TRBJ1-1; a weak D match, TRBD1 (5 bases). There are 12 residues in the CDR3. Trimming took off 3 bases at V and 8 bases at J, with 10 bases between the two ends. CDR1 and CDR2 (germline): LNHNV, YYDKDF (reference sequence). In nucleotides, the CDR3 is TGTGCCACCAGCAGGGACGACAGAGAAGCTTTCTTT. This codes for CATSRDDREAFF.

This chain connects TRBV7-2 to TRBJ2-5; TRBD2 agrees at 7 bases. Losses at the gene ends were 5 bases for V and 5 bases for J; bases not matched to a gene: 17. The CDR3 is 17 residues long. Germline values: CDR1 SGHTA, CDR2 FQGNSA. This chain's CDR3 is CASSPRYLAEARETQYF. The CDR3 coding sequence is TGTGCCAGCAGCCCCCGTTACCTAGCGGAGGCCAGGGAGACCCAGTACTTC.

This chain connects TRBV19 to TRBJ1-4; D might be TRBD1 (6 bases). Germline CDR1 and CDR2: LNHDA and SQIVND (reference sequence). Trimming removed 11 bases at V and 8 bases at J, with 15 bases between. The CDR3 consists of 12 residues. Here the CDR3 DNA reads TGTGCCGTCCAGGGACAACGGGAAAAACTGTTTTTT. As protein: CAVQGQREKLFF. The full variable domain, completed using reference TRBV19 and TRBJ1-4, is DGGITQSPKYLFRKEGQNVTLSCEQNLNHDAMYWYRQDPGQGLRLIYYSQIVNDFQKGDIAEGYSVSREKKESFPLTVTSAQKNPTAFYLCAVQGQREKLFFGSGTQLSVL.

The chain joins TRBV10-3 to TRBJ2-1; 10 bases agree with TRBD2. Per the germline V gene, CDR1 is ENHRY and CDR2 is SYGVKD. The V segment lost 8 bases and the J segment 8 bases; nucleotides outside the gene matches: 6. The CDR3 has 13 residues. The CDR3 region is CAIGLAGVDEQFF. Written as DNA, the CDR3 is TGTGCCATCGGGCTAGCGGGAGTGGATGAGCAGTTCTTC.

The rearrangement uses TRBV28 and TRBJ2-1; a possible D gene is TRBD2 (5 bases). The CDR3 is made up of 13 amino acids. V was trimmed by 3 bases and J by 8 bases, leaving 11 bases between them. The germline gives CDR1 MDHEN, CDR2 SYDVKM. The CDR3 loop reads CASSLTNGDEQFF. The CDR3 DNA reads TGTGCCAGCAGTTTGACCAACGGGGATGAGCAGTTCTTC.

The rearrangement uses TRBV6-6 and TRBJ2-1; TRBD1 matches at 9 bases. This CDR3 comprises 15 residues. Germline trimming cut 6 bases from V and 2 bases from J; bases unmatched to any gene: 5. The germline CDR1 and CDR2 sequences are MNHNY and SVGAGI (reference sequence). CDR3 loop: CASRSRDRAYNEQFF. As DNA, the CDR3 is TGTGCCAGCAGATCTCGGGACAGGGCCTACAATGAGCAGTTCTTC.

This sequence joins TRBV4-2 and TRBJ2-1, with 9 bases identical to TRBD1. Germline loops: CDR1 LGHNA, CDR2 YNFKEQ. The CDR3 sequence is 17 residues long. The V and J ends lost 2 bases and 4 bases, in that order; junction bases with no gene match: 9. For the CDR3, the DNA is TGTGCCAGCAGCCAACGGGAGGACAGGGGATTGTACAATGAGCAGTTCTTC. Translation gives CASSQREDRGLYNEQFF.

This clone has just one count. The chain recombines TRBV9 with TRBJ2-2, with 9 bases that match TRBD2. The germline gives CDR1 SGDLS, CDR2 YYNGEE. This CDR3 spans 17 amino acids. J was trimmed by 7 bases and V by 1 base; bases with no gene match: 11. The CDR3 loop is CASSVLAGGPRGGELFF. The CDR3 DNA reads as TGTGCCAGCAGCGTACTTGCGGGAGGGCCGAGGGGCGGGGAGCTGTTTTTT.

The V gene is TRBV2, the J gene TRBJ2-3; possible D gene TRBD2, 6 bases. Per germline, CDR1 SNHLY and CDR2 FYNNEI. V lost 6 bases to trimming and J lost 0 bases, with 13 bases between them. This CDR3 is 15 amino acids long. Here the CDR3 reads CASRGRGASTDTQYF. The CDR3 region has the DNA TGTGCCAGCAGGGGACGCGGGGCTAGCACAGATACGCAGTATTTT.

The rearrangement links TRBV7-9 to TRBJ2-5, with D perhaps matching TRBD1 or TRBD2 (6 bases each). This CDR3 has 16 amino acids. Germline V gene data show CDR1 as SEHNR and CDR2 as FQNEAQ (reference sequence). The V end was cut by 4 bases, the J end by 5 bases, with 20 bases between. The chain's CDR3 is CASSSGGRAGRETQYF. CDR3 sequence (DNA): TGTGCCAGCAGCTCTGGGGGGCGCGCGGGACGGGAGACCCAGTACTTC.

This clone came up once. The V gene is TRBV11-2, the J gene TRBJ1-5; 9 positions match TRBD1. J gave up 3 bases and V 2 bases, and 8 bases lay outside the gene matches. There are 17 residues in the CDR3. Germline V gives CDR1 SGHAT, CDR2 FQNNGV. DNA of the CDR3: TGTGCCAGCAGCTTAAGGGCCGGGACAGGGACCAATCAGCCCCAGCATTTT. This codes for CASSLRAGTGTNQPQHF. Variable domain in full (rest from reference TRBV11-2 and TRBJ1-5): EAGVAQSPRYKIIEKRQSVAFWCNPISGHATLYWYQQILGQGPKLLIQFQNNGVVDDSQLPKDRFSAERLKGVDSTLKIQPAKLEDSAVYLCASSLRAGTGTNQPQHFGDGTRLSIL.

The chain recombines TRBV16 with TRBJ1-5, with D uncertain. The CDR3 has 13 amino acids. Trimming stripped 0 bases from V and 3 bases from J, with 3 bases between. The V gene's germline CDR1 is KGHSY and CDR2 FQNENV. The DNA for the CDR3 is TGTGCCAGCAGCCAATCGCACAATCAGCCCCAGCATTTT. Translated: CASSQSHNQPQHF.

This clone occurred a few times. The J gene is TRBJ1-1, the V gene TRBV19; 7 bases are a match to TRBD1. The J segment lost 1 base and the V segment lost 10 bases, leaving 6 bases of the junction unmatched. This CDR3 has 13 residues. The germline gives CDR1 LNHDA, CDR2 SQIVND (reference sequence). Written as DNA, the CDR3 is TGTGCCATCTCGACAGGGAGGAACACTGAAGCTTTCTTT. This encodes CAISTGRNTEAFF.

The J gene is TRBJ1-5, the V gene TRBV18; D is uncertain. The germline gives CDR1 KGHSH, CDR2 LQKENI. This CDR3 is built from 15 residues. Trimming pared 1 base from V and 6 bases from J, leaving 13 bases between. The CDR3 nucleotides are TGTGCCAGCTCACCACGAGGGAGCCTCACTCAGCCCCAGCATTTT. Protein: CASSPRGSLTQPQHF.

The rearrangement links TRBV28 to TRBJ2-3, with a weak D call TRBD2 (6 bases). CDR3 size: 15 residues. Germline CDR1 is MDHEN and CDR2 is SYDVKM. Trimming pared 5 bases from V and 0 bases from J, leaving 12 bases between. Here the CDR3 reads CASSRAGRSTDTQYF. The DNA of the CDR3 is TGTGCCAGCAGTAGAGCGGGCCGGAGCACAGATACGCAGTATTTT.

This clone has just a few counts. The gene calls are TRBV27 and TRBJ2-7; D is perhaps TRBD1 (5 bases). Germline CDR1 MNHEY, CDR2 SMNVEV (reference sequence). This CDR3 has 12 residues. V dropped 2 bases and J dropped 3 bases, with 5 bases sitting between them. In DNA form, the CDR3 reads TGTGCCAGCAGTTTACAGGGCTACGAGCAGTACTTC. Protein: CASSLQGYEQYF.

This chain connects TRBV18 to TRBJ2-1; D remains ambiguous. This CDR3 is built from 16 residues. Germline CDR1 reads KGHSH; CDR2 reads LQKENI. V lost 1 base, J lost 3 bases, and 13 bases lay in between. CDR3 sequence (DNA): TGTGCCAGCTCACCACGTCCGGTCGGAATCTACAATGAGCAGTTCTTC. It yields the protein CASSPRPVGIYNEQFF.

The rearrangement joins TRBV11-2 to TRBJ2-7; D ambiguous. The CDR3 is 14 amino acids. Per the germline V gene, CDR1 is SGHAT and CDR2 is FQNNGV. Trimming stripped 2 bases from V and 0 bases from J, with 8 bases between. CDR3 DNA: TGTGCCAGCAGCTTAAGAGCCGGCTCCTACGAGCAGTACTTC. Its translation: CASSLRAGSYEQYF.

The chain employs TRBV15 and TRBJ2-5, with 11 bases aligning to TRBD2. The junction had 10 bases not matched to a gene; V was cut back by 5 bases and J by 2 bases. Per the germline V gene, CDR1 is LNHNV and CDR2 is YYDKDF (reference sequence). There are 17 residues in the CDR3. Here the CDR3 DNA reads TGTGCCACCAGCGCCCCTTCTAGCGGGAGGTCTCAAGAGACCCAGTACTTC. Amino acid sequence: CATSAPSSGRSQETQYF.

The chain employs TRBV6-1 and TRBJ2-7, with D perhaps TRBD1 (5 bases). In germline, CDR1 is MNHNS, CDR2 SASEGT. Trimming pared 6 bases from V and 3 bases from J, leaving 12 bases between. This CDR3 comprises 13 residues. In DNA, the CDR3 is TGTGCCAGCAGGAAAGGACAAGTCTACGAGCAGTACTTC. Amino acid sequence: CASRKGQVYEQYF.

The rearrangement uses TRBV7-2 and TRBJ2-7; 7 nucleotides match TRBD2. CDR1 SGHTA and CDR2 FQGNSA come from the germline V gene. V dropped 7 bases and J dropped 2; count of bases not matched to a gene: 14. This CDR3 has 16 amino acids. The CDR3 DNA reads TGTGCCAGCACCCAGGGTGGGGCTAGCGGTACCTACGAGCAGTACTTC. This codes for CASTQGGASGTYEQYF.

The gene calls are TRBV2 and TRBJ2-1, with TRBD1 as a possible D gene (6 bases). The CDR3 has 13 residues. The V end lost 6 bases, the J end lost 7 bases, and 13 bases lay between the germline ends. CDR1 is SNHLY, CDR2 FYNNEI, per germline. Written as DNA, the CDR3 is TGTGCCAGCAGCGACAGAGGGGGAAATGAGCAGTTCTTC. It yields the protein CASSDRGGNEQFF.

The CDR3 reads CASSITDTQYF. CDR3 coding DNA: TGTGCCAGCTCTATTACAGATACGCAGTATTTT. This sequence joins TRBV19 and TRBJ2-3; D unresolved. In germline, CDR1 is LNHDA, CDR2 SQIVND (reference sequence). Trimming cost V 9 bases and J 3 bases, with 7 bases left between them. CDR3 length equals 11 residues.

The V and J genes are TRBV5-1 and TRBJ1-2; D may be TRBD1 (6 bases). From germline, CDR1 is SGHRS and CDR2 YFSETQ. V lost 0 bases to trimming and J lost 5 bases, with 11 bases between them. The CDR3 has 14 amino acids. CDR3 sequence reads: CASSLVQGGYGYTF. In DNA form, the CDR3 reads TGCGCCAGCAGCTTGGTACAGGGTGGATATGGCTACACCTTC.

The J gene is TRBJ2-5, the V gene TRBV11-3, with D perhaps assigned TRBD1 or TRBD2 (5 bases each). Germline values: CDR1 SGHNT, CDR2 YENEEA. Trimming removed 6 bases from V and 2 bases from J, with 13 bases in between. CDR3 size: 14 residues. The CDR3, as DNA: TGTGCCAGCAGTCAGCCGGGGCGACAAGAGACCCAGTACTTC. Its protein product is CASSQPGRQETQYF.

The chain joins TRBV5-1 to TRBJ1-1, with unresolved D. V gave up 1 base and J gave up 2 bases, with 12 bases separating them. Germline values: CDR1 SGHRS, CDR2 YFSETQ. CDR3 length equals 15 residues. The CDR3 DNA sequence: TGCGCCAGCAGCTTGAATCTTGGGGTTAACACTGAAGCTTTCTTT. Translated, it gives CASSLNLGVNTEAFF.

The chain combines TRBV6-6 with TRBJ2-1, with TRBD2 matching over 7 bases. Germline CDR1 MNHNY, CDR2 SVGAGI (reference sequence). V gave up 7 bases and J gave up 4 bases; unmatched junction bases: 13. The CDR3 is made up of 16 amino acids. In DNA, the CDR3 is TGTGCCAGCACCGGCGTCCTAGCGGATGCTTACAATGAGCAGTTCTTC. Its protein is CASTGVLADAYNEQFF.